This T cell receptor (beta chain) was captured by sequencing in a study of T cell responses to AZD1222 COVID-19 vaccine (dated by TCRdb to the early 2020s). Study-wide context: TCR sequencing covered fewer than 250 trial participants: 200 to 220 given two doses of AZD1222 and around 25 given two doses of MenACWY control vaccine. Enrollment into the trials was organized by age into subgroups of 18-55, 56-69 and 70-plus years, and those subgroups contained approximately 150, 30 and 60 TCR-sequenced participants, respectively. The study at large found these results: The 56-69-year group was small, and its depth increase did not reach significance, likely because of low power. Nearly half of unique spike-specific TCRs reportedly recognized epitopes outside regions mutated in the B.1.351 and B.1.1.7 variants. Most participants were white British and females outnumbered males, and the authors suggested that clonal diversity may have been underestimated. Because no day 14 peak-response samples were available, the repertoires could be characterized only after the peak T cell response. After two AZD1222 doses, both the breadth and the depth of spike-specific TCRs were significantly higher than at day 0 and than in MenACWY recipients. The vaccine-associated CD4 TCRs covered the entire spike protein, and the dominant responses fell in regions 160-218 and 743-854. Conclusions about previously exposed vaccinees are limited because only six or seven AZD1222 recipients were SARS-CoV-2 seropositive at baseline.

As to this clone: Its antigen is currently not known. Per-nucleotide qualities are absent, and no much larger clonotype sits a single base away.

The CDR3 regions of human TCRbeta chains were analyzed by immunosequencing. The study's processing was this. Repertoire TCRs were checked for matches against a reference library of SARS-CoV-2-specific TCRs that had been generated using the MIRA antigen-specificity platform. Breadth meant the fraction of unique TCRs that were SARS-CoV-2-associated, whereas depth meant the fraction of total T cells that were SARS-CoV-2-associated. Using the MIRA data, each spike-specific TCR was assigned both to the spike region to which the TCR was reactive and to a CD4 or CD8 class. Log10-transformed breadth and depth values were compared by one-way ANOVA with Sidak's multiple comparisons tests. In TCRdb, the immuneACCESS table is reduced to in-frame sequences with V and J assigned. These tables do not hold every clone; where another copy was compared, an unresolved V gene accounts for under half, and the others remain unexplained. The V and J calls and clone size are taken from that table; D and trimming were inferred from the DNA. The table for this sample lists around 88,000 clones; around 90% of them were counted only once. 10% of the sample is in the top ten clones.

In light of the paper, this sample's time point label describes: baseline before first vaccination. What this sample's treatment or condition label stands for: meningococcal conjugate vaccine given as trial control. Vaccinee samples came from UK trials COV001 and COV002, including a single-blind randomized controlled phase 2/3 trial of AZD1222 (ChAdOx1 nCoV-19) in healthy adults. For TCRbeta chain sequencing, PBMC samples from trial participants were taken at day 0 and at day 28 after the second dose. Sequences were derived from peripheral blood, sampled on day 0 of MenACWY control vaccination. The TCR originated in an adult in good health.

The DNA sequence reads TGTGCCAGCAGCGTCCTCAGCGGGGGGAACTCCTACGAGCAGTACTTC. Its coded protein is CASSVLSGGNSYEQYF. Recombination joined TRBV5-4 with TRBJ2-7; TRBD2 aligns with 9 central bases. As encoded in the germline V gene (reference sequence), CDR1 is SGHNT while CDR2 is YYREEE. Reading from cysteine to phenylalanine, the CDR3 counts 16 amino acids. CDR3 DNA only is kept here, 48 bases in frame from base 1. Clipping removes 4 bases from V and 0 bases from J, with 8 as the unmatched junction base count.